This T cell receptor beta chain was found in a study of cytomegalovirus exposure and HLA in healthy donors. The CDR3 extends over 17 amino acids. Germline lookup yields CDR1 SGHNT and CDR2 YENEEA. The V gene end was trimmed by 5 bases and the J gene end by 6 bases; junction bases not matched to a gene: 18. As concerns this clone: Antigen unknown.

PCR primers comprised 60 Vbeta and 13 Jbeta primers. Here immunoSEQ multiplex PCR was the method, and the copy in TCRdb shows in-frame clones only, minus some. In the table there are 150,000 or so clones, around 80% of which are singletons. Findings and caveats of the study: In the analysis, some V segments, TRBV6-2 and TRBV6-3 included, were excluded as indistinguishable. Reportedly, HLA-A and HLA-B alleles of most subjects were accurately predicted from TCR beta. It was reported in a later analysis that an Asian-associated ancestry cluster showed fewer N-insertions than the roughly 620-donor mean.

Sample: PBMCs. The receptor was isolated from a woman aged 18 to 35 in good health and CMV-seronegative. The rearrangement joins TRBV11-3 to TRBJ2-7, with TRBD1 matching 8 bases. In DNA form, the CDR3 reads TGTGCCAGCAGCCCAAGGACAGGGTGGGGTACCGGTTCCGAGCAGTACTTC. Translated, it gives CASSPRTGWGTGSEQYF.